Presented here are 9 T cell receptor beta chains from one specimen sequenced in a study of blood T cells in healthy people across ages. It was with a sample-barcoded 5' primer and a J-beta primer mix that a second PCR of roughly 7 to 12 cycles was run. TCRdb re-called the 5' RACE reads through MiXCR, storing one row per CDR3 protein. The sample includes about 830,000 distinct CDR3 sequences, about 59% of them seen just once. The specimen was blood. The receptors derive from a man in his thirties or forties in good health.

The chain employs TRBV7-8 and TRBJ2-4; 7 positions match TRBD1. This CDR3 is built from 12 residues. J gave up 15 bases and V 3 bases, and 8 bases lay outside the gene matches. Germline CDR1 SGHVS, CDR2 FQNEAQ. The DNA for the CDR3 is TGTGCCAGCAGCTTTGAACAGGGGCCGGGGTACTTC. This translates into CASSFEQGPGYF.

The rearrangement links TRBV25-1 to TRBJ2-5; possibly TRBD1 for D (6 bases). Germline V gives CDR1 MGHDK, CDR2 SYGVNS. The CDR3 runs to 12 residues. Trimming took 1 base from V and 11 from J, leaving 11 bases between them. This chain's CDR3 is CASSEWDNEQYF. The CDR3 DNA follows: TGTGCCAGCAGTGAATGGGACAATGAGCAGTACTTC. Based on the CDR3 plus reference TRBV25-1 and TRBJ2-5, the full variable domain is EADIYQTPRYLVIGTGKKITLECSQTMGHDKMYWYQQDPGMELHLIHYSYGVNSTEKGDLSSESTVSRIRTEHFPLTLESARPSHTSQYLCASSEWDNEQYFGPGTRLLVL.

The CDR3 reads CASSVGRQNTDTQYF. Here the CDR3 DNA reads TGTGCCAGCAGCGTAGGTAGACAGAACACAGATACGCAGTATTTT. V is TRBV9 and J is TRBJ2-3; weak D call: TRBD1 (5 bases). Germline V gene lookup returns CDR1 SGDLS and CDR2 YYNGEE. The length of the CDR3 is 15 residues. V was shortened by 0 bases and J by 2 bases, with 10 bases between the two germline ends.

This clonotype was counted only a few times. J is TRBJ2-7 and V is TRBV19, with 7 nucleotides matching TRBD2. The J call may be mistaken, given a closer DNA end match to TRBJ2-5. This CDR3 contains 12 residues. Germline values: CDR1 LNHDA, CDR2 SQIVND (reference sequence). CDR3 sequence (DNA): TGTGCCAGTCGACTAGCAGGGGAGACCCAGTACTTC. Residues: CASRLAGETQYF.

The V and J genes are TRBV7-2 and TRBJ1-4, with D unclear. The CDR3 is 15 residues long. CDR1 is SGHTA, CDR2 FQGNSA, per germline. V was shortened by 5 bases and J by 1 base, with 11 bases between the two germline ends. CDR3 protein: CASSRNGVTNEKLFF. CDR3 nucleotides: TGTGCCAGCAGCCGGAACGGGGTAACTAATGAAAAACTGTTTTTT. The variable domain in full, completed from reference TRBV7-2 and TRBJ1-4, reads GAGVSQSPSNKVTEKGKDVELRCDPISGHTALYWYRQSLGQGLEFLIYFQGNSAPDKSGLPSDRFSAERTGGSVSTLTIQRTQQEDSAVYLCASSRNGVTNEKLFFGSGTQLSVL.

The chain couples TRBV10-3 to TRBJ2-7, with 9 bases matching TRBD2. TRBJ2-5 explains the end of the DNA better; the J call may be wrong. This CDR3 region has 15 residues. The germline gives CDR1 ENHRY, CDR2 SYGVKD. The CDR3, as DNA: TGTGCCATCAGTGAGCGGGCCAGCGGGGGGGAGACCCAGTACTTC. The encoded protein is CAISERASGGETQYF.

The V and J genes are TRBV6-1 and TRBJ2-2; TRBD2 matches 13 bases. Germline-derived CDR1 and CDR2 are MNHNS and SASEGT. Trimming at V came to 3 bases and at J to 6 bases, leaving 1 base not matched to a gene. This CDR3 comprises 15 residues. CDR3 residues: CASSDTSGGAGELFF. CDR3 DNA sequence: TGTGCCAGCAGTGATACTAGCGGGGGGGCCGGGGAGCTGTTTTTT.

The CDR3 DNA reads TGTGCCAGCAGCTTAGTGAGCGGGGTAGACGGTGAGCAGTTCTTC. It translates to CASSLVSGVDGEQFF. This chain joins TRBV7-2 and TRBJ2-1; TRBD2 aligns across 7 bases. The CDR3 consists of 15 residues. Germline-derived CDR1 and CDR2 are SGHTA and FQGNSA. The V segment lost 1 base and the J segment 9 bases; nucleotides outside the gene matches: 9.

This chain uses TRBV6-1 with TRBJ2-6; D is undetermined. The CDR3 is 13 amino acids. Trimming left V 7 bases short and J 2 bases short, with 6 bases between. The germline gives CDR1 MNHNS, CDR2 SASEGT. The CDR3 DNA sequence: TGTGCCAGCAAACACCCTGGGGCCAACGTCCTGACTTTC. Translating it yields CASKHPGANVLTF.